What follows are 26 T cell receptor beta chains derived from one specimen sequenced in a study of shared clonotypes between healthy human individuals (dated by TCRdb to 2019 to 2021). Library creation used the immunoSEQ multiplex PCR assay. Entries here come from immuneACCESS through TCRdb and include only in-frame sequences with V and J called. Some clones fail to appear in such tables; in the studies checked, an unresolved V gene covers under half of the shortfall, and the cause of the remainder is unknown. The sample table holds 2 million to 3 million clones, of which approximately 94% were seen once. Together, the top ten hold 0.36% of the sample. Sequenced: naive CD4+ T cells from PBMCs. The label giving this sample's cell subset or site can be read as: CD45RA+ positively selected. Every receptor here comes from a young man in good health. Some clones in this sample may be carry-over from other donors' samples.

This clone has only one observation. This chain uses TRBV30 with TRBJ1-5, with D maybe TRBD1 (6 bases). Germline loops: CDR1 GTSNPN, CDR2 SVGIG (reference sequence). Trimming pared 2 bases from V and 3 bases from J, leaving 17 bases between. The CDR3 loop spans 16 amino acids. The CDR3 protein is CAWSSLVDSFNQPQHF. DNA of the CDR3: TGTGCCTGGAGTTCGTTAGTGGACAGCTTCAATCAGCCCCAGCATTTT.

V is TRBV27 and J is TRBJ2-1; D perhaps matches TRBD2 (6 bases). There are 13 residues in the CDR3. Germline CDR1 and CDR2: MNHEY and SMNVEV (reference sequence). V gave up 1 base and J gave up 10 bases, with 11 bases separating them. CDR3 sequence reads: CASSLWVAGEQFF. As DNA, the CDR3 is TGTGCCAGCAGTTTATGGGTCGCGGGGGAGCAGTTCTTC.

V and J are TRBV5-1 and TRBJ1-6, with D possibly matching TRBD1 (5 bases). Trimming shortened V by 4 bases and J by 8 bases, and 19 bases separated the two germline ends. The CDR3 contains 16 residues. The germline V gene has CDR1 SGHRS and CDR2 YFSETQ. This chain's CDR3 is CASSPTTGSQDSPLHF. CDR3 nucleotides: TGCGCCAGCAGCCCGACAACAGGTAGTCAGGATTCACCCCTCCACTTT.

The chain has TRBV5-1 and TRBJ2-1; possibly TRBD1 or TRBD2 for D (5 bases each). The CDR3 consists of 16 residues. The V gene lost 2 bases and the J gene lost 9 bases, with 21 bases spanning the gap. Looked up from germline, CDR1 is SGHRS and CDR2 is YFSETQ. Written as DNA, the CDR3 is TGCGCCAGCAGCTTTGGGGGTCTAACTAGTCGGGTTGAGCAGTTCTTC. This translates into CASSFGGLTSRVEQFF.

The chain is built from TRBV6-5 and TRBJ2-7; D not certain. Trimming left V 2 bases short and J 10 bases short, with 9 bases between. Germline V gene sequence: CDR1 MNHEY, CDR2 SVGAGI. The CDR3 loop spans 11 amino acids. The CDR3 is CASSYGANQYF. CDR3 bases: TGTGCCAGCAGTTACGGAGCGAACCAGTACTTC.

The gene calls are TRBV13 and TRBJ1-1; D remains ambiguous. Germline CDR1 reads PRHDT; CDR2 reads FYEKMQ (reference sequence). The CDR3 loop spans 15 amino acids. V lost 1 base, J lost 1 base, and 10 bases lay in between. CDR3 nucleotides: TGTGCCAGCAGCTTAGTGGGGTCAGGGAACACTGAAGCTTTCTTT. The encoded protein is CASSLVGSGNTEAFF.

The CDR3 DNA follows: TGCGCCAGCAGCTTGGTATTCTCGGACAGGCCAAACGAGCAGTACTTC. As protein: CASSLVFSDRPNEQYF. The rearrangement links TRBV5-1 to TRBJ2-5; TRBD1 aligns across 7 bases. With the DNA end fitting TRBJ2-7 better, the J assignment may be wrong. The germline V gene has CDR1 SGHRS and CDR2 YFSETQ. This CDR3 comprises 16 residues.

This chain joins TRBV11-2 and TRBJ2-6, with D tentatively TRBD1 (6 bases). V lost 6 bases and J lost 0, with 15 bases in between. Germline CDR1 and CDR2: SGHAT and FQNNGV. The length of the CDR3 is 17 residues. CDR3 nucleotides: TGTGCCAGCAGTCATGGGGGCATCCTCTCTGGGGCCAACGTCCTGACTTTC. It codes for CASSHGGILSGANVLTF.

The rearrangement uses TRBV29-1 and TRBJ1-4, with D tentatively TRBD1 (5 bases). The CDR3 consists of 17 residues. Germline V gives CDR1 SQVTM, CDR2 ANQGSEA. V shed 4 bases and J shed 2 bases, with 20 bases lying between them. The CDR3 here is CSVGNRTRTVTNEKLFF. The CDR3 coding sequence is TGCAGCGTTGGCAACAGGACCCGCACGGTGACTAATGAAAAACTGTTTTTT.

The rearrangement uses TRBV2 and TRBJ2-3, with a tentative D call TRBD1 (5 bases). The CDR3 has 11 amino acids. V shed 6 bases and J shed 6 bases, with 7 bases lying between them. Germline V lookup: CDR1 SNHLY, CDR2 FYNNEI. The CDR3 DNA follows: TGTGCCAGCAGCCAGGGTGATACGCAGTATTTT. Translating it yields CASSQGDTQYF. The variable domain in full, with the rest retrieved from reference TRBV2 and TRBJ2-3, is EPEVTQTPSHQVTQMGQEVILRCVPISNHLYFYWYRQILGQKVEFLVSFYNNEISEKSEIFDDQFSVERPDGSNFTLKIRSTKLEDSAMYFCASSQGDTQYFGPGTRLTVL.

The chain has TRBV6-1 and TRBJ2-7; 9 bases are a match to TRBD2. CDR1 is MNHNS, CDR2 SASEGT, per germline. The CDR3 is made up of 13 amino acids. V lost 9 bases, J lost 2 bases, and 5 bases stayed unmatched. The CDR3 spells CASKRLAAYEQYF. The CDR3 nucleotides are TGTGCCAGTAAACGACTAGCGGCCTACGAGCAGTACTTC.

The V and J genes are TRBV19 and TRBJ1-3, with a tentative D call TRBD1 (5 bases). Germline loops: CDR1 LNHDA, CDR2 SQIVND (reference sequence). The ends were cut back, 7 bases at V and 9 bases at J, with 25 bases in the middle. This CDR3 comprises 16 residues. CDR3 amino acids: CASTDRPGLPGSTIYF. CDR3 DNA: TGTGCCAGTACCGACCGCCCCGGGCTCCCAGGGAGCACCATATATTTT.

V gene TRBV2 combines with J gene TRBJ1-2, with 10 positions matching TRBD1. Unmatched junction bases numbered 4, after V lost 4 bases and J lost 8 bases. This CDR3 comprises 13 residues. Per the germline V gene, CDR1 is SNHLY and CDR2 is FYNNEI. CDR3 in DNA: TGTGCCAGCAGTGGACAGGGGGCAATAGGCTACACCTTC. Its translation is CASSGQGAIGYTF.

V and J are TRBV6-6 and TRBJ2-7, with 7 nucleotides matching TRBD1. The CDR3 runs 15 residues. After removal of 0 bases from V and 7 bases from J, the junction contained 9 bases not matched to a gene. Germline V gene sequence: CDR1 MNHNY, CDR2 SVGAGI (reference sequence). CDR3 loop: CASSYSPGQSQEQYF. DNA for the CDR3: TGTGCCAGCAGTTACTCTCCGGGACAGAGTCAGGAGCAGTACTTC.

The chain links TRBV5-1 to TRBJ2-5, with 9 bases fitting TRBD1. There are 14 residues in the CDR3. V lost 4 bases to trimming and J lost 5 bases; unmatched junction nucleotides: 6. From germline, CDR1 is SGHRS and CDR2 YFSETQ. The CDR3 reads CASSLNRGRETQYF. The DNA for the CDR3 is TGCGCCAGCAGCCTAAACAGGGGGCGTGAGACCCAGTACTTC.

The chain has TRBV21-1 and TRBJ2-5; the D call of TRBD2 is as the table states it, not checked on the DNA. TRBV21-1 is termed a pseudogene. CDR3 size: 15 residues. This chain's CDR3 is CASPTDPRRGETQYF. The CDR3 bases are TGTGCCAGCCCCACAGACCCACGGCGGGGAGAGACCCAGTACTTC.

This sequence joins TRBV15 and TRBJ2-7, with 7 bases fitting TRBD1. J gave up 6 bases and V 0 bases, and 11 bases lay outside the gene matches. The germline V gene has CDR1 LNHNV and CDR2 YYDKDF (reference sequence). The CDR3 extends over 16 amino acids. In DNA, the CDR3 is TGTGCCACCAGCAGAGAGGTGGAACAGGGGTCTGGCGAGCAGTACTTC. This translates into CATSREVEQGSGEQYF.

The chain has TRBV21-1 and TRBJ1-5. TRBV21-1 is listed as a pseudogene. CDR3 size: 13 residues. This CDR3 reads CASPGGAEQPQHF. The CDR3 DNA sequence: TGTGCCAGCCCGGGGGGGGCGGAACAGCCCCAGCATTTT.

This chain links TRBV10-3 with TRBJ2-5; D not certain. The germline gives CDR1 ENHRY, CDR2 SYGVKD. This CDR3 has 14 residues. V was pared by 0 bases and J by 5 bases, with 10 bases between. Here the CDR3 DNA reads TGTGCCATCAGTGAGTCGGGCAGGTGGGAGACCCAGTACTTC. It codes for CAISESGRWETQYF.

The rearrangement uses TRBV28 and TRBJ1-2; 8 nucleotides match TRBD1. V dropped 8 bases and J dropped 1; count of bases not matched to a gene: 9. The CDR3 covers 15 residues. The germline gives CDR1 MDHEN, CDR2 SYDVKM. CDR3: CASVPTGGVNYGYTF. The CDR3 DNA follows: TGTGCCAGCGTTCCAACAGGGGGTGTTAACTATGGCTACACCTTC.

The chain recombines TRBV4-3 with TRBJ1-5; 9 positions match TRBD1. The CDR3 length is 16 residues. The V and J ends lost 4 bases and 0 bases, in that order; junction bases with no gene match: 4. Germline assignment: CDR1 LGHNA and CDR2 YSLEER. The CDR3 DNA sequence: TGCGCCAGCAGCCGGGACAGGGTTTATAGCAATCAGCCCCAGCATTTT. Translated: CASSRDRVYSNQPQHF.

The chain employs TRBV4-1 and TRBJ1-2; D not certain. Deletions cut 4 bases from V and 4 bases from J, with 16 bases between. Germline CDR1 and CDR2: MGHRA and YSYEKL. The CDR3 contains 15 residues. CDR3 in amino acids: CASSLNNGRAYGYTF. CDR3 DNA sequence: TGCGCCAGCAGCCTAAATAACGGGAGGGCCTATGGCTACACCTTC.

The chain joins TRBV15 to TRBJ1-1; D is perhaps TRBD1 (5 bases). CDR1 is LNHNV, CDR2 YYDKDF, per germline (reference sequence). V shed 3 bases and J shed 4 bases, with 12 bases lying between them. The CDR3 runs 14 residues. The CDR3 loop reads CATSRGGKGTEAFF. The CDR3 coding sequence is TGTGCCACCAGCAGGGGGGGGAAGGGCACTGAAGCTTTCTTT.

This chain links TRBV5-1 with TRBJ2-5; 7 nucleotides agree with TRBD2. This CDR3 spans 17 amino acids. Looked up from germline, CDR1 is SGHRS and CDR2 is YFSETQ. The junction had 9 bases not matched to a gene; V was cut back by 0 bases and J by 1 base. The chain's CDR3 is CASSLERASGLQETQYF. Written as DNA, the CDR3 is TGCGCCAGCAGCTTGGAACGGGCTAGCGGTCTCCAAGAGACCCAGTACTTC.

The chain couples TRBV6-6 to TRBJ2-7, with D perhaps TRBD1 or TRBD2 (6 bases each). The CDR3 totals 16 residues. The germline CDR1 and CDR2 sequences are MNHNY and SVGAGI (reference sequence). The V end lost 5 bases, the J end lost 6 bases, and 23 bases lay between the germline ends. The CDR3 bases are TGTGCCAGCAGTCCAGCCGGGACTCTAAAAGGGGGCGAGCAGTACTTC. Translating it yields CASSPAGTLKGGEQYF.

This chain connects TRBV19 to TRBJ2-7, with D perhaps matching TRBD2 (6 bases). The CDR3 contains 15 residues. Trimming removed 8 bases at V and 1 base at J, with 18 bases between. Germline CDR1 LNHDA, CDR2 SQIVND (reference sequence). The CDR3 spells CASSSWDSGSYEQYF. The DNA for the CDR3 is TGTGCCAGTTCCTCGTGGGACTCAGGATCCTACGAGCAGTACTTC.